This T cell receptor (beta chain) was sequenced for a study of technical replicates of blood from a handful of donors. Repertoires were generated with immunoSEQ multiplex PCR, while TCRdb's copy carries only in-frame clones and drops some. This sample carries tens of thousands of clones, 85% to 95% of them seen once, and the ten largest clones take less than 0.35%. Germline-derived CDR1 and CDR2 are MNHNY and SVGAGI (reference sequence). Trimming stripped 5 bases from V and 0 bases from J, with 11 bases between. There are 15 residues in the CDR3. The sequence was collected from a human donor in good health. The J gene is TRBJ1-5, the V gene TRBV6-6, with unresolved D. Material for sequencing was T cells isolated from PBMCs. This CDR3 is CASSGSGNSNQPQHF. The DNA of the CDR3 is TGTGCCAGCAGTGGCTCGGGGAATAGCAATCAGCCCCAGCATTTT.